This passage covers 15 T cell receptor beta chains from one sample sequenced in a study of identical twins. TCRdb reprocessed the 5' RACE reads via MiXCR and lists one record per CDR3 protein. The profile covers 1.5 million to 2 million distinct CDR3 sequences, with around 29% appearing a single time and 0.25% to 0.3% taken by the ten largest. Sequenced sample: cord blood. The origin of the receptors is a newborn girl in good health.

A few counts support this clonotype. The chain uses TRBV4-2 and TRBJ1-2; no definite D call. The germline gives CDR1 LGHNA, CDR2 YNFKEQ. Between the trimmed V and J ends, which lost 1 base and 4 bases, there was a span of 13 bases. CDR3 length: 15 amino acids. The CDR3 sequence: CASSQGKLLSYGYTF. The DNA of the CDR3 is TGTGCCAGCAGCCAAGGGAAGCTCCTAAGCTATGGCTACACCTTC.

Ten or more counts support this clonotype. This chain links TRBV12-3 or TRBV12-4 with TRBJ1-2; D not resolved. Trimming cost V 1 base and J 13 bases, with 10 bases left between them. The CDR3 has 11 residues. This CDR3 is CASSLGVNATF. The CDR3 region has the DNA TGTGCCAGCAGTTTAGGAGTTAACGCCACCTTC.

This clonotype has just one count. A junction boundary mismatches the germline segment, possibly from a read error. The CDR3 is CASSYVAYEQYF. The CDR3 DNA reads TGTGCCAGCAGTTACGTGGCCTACGAGCAGTACTTC. The rearrangement uses TRBV10-3 and TRBJ2-7; D gene unclear. Germline V CDR1 and CDR2: ENHRY, SYGVKD. The CDR3 consists of 12 residues.

This clonotype has just a few counts. This chain uses TRBV28 with TRBJ1-4, with TRBD1 as a possible D gene (6 bases). This CDR3 region has 17 residues. Germline V gene lookup returns CDR1 MDHEN and CDR2 SYDVKM. V was cut by 5 bases and J by 1 base, with 17 bases left in between. The CDR3, as DNA: TGTGCCAGCAGTAGATTTTCGGGGGGCGAAACTAATGAAAAACTGTTTTTT. Its translation is CASSRFSGGETNEKLFF.

This clonotype was seen many times. The CDR3 DNA reads TGTGCCAGCAGCCCTAAGGGTGCGGACAGGAGCTCCTACAATGAGCAGTTCTTC. Amino acid sequence: CASSPKGADRSSYNEQFF. This chain joins TRBV12-3 or TRBV12-4 and TRBJ2-1; 7 positions agree with TRBD1. Germline trimming cut 6 bases from V and 0 bases from J; bases unmatched to any gene: 14. CDR3 length equals 18 residues.

The chain couples TRBV12-3 or TRBV12-4 to TRBJ2-6; 7 bases match TRBD1. V was pared by 6 bases and J by 0 bases, with 8 bases of the junction left unmatched. This CDR3 is built from 17 residues. CDR3 region: CASSRGQVISGANVLTF. For the CDR3, the DNA is TGTGCCAGCAGCCGCGGACAGGTGATCTCTGGGGCCAACGTCCTGACTTTC.

The chain is built from TRBV13 and TRBJ2-3, with TRBD1 matching 7 bases. The CDR3 has 16 residues. The germline V gene has CDR1 PRHDT and CDR2 FYEKMQ (reference sequence). V gave up 5 bases and J gave up 0 bases; unmatched junction bases: 8. The CDR3 spells CASSPRTGDSTDTQYF. The CDR3 region has the DNA TGTGCCAGCAGCCCTAGGACAGGAGATAGCACAGATACGCAGTATTTT.

The chain couples TRBV9 to TRBJ1-1, with a weak D call TRBD1 (5 bases). The CDR3 loop spans 15 amino acids. The germline V and J ends were trimmed by 0 bases and 4 bases, with 13 bases remaining between them. From germline, CDR1 is SGDLS and CDR2 YYNGEE. DNA for the CDR3: TGTGCCAGCAGCGTAGGGGGGAGAGGGGTCACTGAAGCTTTCTTT. This encodes CASSVGGRGVTEAFF.

The count of this clonotype is one. A junction end diverges from the germline sequence, so it may reflect a read error. The chain recombines TRBV10-3 with TRBJ2-7; 8 nucleotides align to TRBD1. The length of the CDR3 is 15 residues. The germline V gene has CDR1 ENHRY and CDR2 SYGVKD. CDR3 sequence: CAIGDGQGHSYEQYF. CDR3 DNA sequence: TGTGCCATCGGTGACGGACAGGGCCACTCCTACGAGCAGTACTTC.

The chain couples TRBV2 to TRBJ2-5; the D is unclear. V lost 7 bases, J lost 4 bases, and 13 bases lay in between. The germline V gene has CDR1 SNHLY and CDR2 FYNNEI. CDR3 length equals 13 residues. The CDR3 nucleotides are TGTGCCAGCACCGCCTCCGGCCCAGAGACCCAGTACTTC. Translated, it gives CASTASGPETQYF.

The chain employs TRBV4-1 and TRBJ2-1, with 8 bases that match TRBD2. With 2 bases clipped from V and 0 bases from J, the junction kept 12 bases outside the gene matches. CDR3 length: 19 residues. Germline loops: CDR1 MGHRA, CDR2 YSYEKL. For the CDR3, the DNA is TGCGCCAGCAGCCAAACAAGACTAGCGTCGCAGACCTCCTACAATGAGCAGTTCTTC. Residues: CASSQTRLASQTSYNEQFF.

This chain uses TRBV27 with TRBJ2-3, with D unresolved. The V gene lost 2 bases and the J gene lost 1 base, with 13 bases spanning the gap. The length of the CDR3 is 16 residues. Per germline, CDR1 MNHEY and CDR2 SMNVEV (reference sequence). The CDR3 DNA reads TGTGCCAGCAGTTTAGGGGTCTTTAGGCGCACAGATACGCAGTATTTT. It specifies CASSLGVFRRTDTQYF.

For the CDR3, the DNA is TGCGCCAGCAGCCGGACAGGGGGTGAAGAACCCCTCCACTTT. It translates to CASSRTGGEEPLHF. V is TRBV5-1 and J is TRBJ1-6, with TRBD1 matching 10 bases. Germline CDR1 is SGHRS and CDR2 is YFSETQ. V gave up 4 bases and J gave up 12 bases; unmatched junction bases: 7. The CDR3 contains 14 residues. Combining the CDR3 with reference TRBV5-1 and TRBJ1-6 gives the whole variable domain KAGVTQTPRYLIKTRGQQVTLSCSPISGHRSVSWYQQTPGQGLQFLFEYFSETQRNKGNFPGRFSGRQFSNSRSEMNVSTLELGDSALYLCASSRTGGEEPLHFGNGTRLTVT.

This clonotype was found a few times. The chain carries TRBV6-1 and TRBJ1-6; D possibly corresponds to TRBD1 (6 bases). The V gene's germline CDR1 is MNHNS and CDR2 SASEGT. CDR3 size: 15 residues. The V and J ends lost 7 bases and 4 bases respectively, with 14 bases between them. The CDR3 coding sequence is TGTGCCAGCATGTTGGGGGGCCTTTATAATTCACCCCTCCACTTT. Its translation: CASMLGGLYNSPLHF.

Details on this clonotype: The limits of the CDR3 on the DNA are not certain, so only TCRdb's listed CDR3 is given. The chain couples TRBV12-3 or TRBV12-4 to TRBJ2-4; the DNA was not compared with TRBD1, the D call given in the table. The CDR3 contains 16 residues when both ends are counted. The CDR3: CATSFFGRETKNIQYF.